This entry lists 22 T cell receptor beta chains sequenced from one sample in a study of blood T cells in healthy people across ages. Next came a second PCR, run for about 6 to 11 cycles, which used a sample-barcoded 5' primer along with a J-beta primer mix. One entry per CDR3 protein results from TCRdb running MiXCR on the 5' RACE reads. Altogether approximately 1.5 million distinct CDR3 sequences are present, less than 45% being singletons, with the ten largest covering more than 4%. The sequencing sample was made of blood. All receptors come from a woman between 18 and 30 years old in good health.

The CDR3 nucleotides read TGTGCCAGCAGCTTAGCGCTGGGGCCCTATGGCTACACCTTC. It translates to CASSLALGPYGYTF. The chain uses TRBV7-2 and TRBJ1-2; tentative D call: TRBD1 (5 bases). The V end lost 0 bases, the J end lost 4 bases, and 9 bases lay between the germline ends. This CDR3 spans 14 amino acids. Germline CDR1 reads SGHTA; CDR2 reads FQGNSA.

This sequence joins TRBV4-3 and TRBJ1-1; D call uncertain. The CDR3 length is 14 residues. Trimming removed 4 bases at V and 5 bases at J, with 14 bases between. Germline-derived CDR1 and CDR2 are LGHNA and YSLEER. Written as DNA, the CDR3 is TGCGCCAGCAGCCCACAAACGGGGTGGACTGAAGCTTTCTTT. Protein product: CASSPQTGWTEAFF.

Here the CDR3 DNA reads TGTGCCAGCAGTACAAATGGGATGGAGGCTTTCTTT. Amino acids: CASSTNGMEAFF. This sequence joins TRBV12-3 or TRBV12-4 and TRBJ1-1; D uncertain. V was pared by 5 bases and J by 11 bases, with 15 bases between. The CDR3 covers 12 residues.

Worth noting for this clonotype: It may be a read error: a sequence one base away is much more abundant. CDR3 coding DNA: TGTGCCAGCAACGATCCGGGCCCGGGACTAGTGAGGTACAATGAGCAGTTCTTC. Translation: CASNDPGPGLVRYNEQFF. The chain uses TRBV25-1 and TRBJ2-1, with TRBD2 matching over 8 bases. Trimming took 7 bases from V and 4 from J; bases not matched to a gene: 18. Germline values: CDR1 MGHDK, CDR2 SYGVNS. The CDR3 contains 18 residues.

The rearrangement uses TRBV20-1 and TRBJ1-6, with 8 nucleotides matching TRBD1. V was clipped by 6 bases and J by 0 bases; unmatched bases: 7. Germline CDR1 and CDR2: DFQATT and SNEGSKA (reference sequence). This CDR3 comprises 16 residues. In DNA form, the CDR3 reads TGCAGTGCCACGGCAGGGGGCGTCTCCTATAATTCACCCCTCCACTTT. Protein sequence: CSATAGGVSYNSPLHF.

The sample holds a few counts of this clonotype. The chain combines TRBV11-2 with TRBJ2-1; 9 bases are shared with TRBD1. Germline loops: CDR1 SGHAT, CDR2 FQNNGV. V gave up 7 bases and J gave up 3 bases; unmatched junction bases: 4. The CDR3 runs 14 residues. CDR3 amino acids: CASNLDRGYNEQFF. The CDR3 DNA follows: TGTGCCAGCAATCTGGACAGGGGCTACAATGAGCAGTTCTTC.

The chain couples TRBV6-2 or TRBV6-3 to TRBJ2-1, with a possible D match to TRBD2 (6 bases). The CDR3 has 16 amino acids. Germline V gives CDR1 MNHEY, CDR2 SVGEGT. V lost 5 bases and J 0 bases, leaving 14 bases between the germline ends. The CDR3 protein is CASSKTSPRSYNEQFF. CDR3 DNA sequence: TGTGCCAGCAGTAAAACTAGCCCCCGCTCCTACAATGAGCAGTTCTTC.

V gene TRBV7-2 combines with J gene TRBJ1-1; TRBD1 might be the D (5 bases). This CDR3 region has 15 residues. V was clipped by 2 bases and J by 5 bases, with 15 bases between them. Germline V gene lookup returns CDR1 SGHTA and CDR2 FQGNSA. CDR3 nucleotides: TGTGCCAGCAGCTTATACGGGGGGACGTTGACTGAAGCTTTCTTT. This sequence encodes CASSLYGGTLTEAFF.

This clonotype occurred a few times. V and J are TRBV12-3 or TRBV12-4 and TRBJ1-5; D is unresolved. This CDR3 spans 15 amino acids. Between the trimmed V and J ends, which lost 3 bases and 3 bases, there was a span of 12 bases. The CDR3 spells CASSFGRQANQPQHF. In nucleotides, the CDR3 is TGTGCCAGCAGTTTTGGTCGGCAGGCCAATCAGCCCCAGCATTTT.

The CDR3 DNA reads TGTGCCAGCAGTGAATATTGTGAGCAGTTCTTC. Encoded protein: CASSEYCEQFF. The V call is TRBV6-1, the J call TRBJ2-1; D gene unclear. V was trimmed by 2 bases and J by 9 bases, leaving 5 bases between them. Germline lookup yields CDR1 MNHNS and CDR2 SASEGT. CDR3 length equals 11 residues.

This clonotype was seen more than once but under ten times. This chain's CDR3 is CASSHGTVSYNEQFF. The DNA of the CDR3 is TGCGCCAGCAGCCACGGGACAGTCTCCTACAATGAGCAGTTCTTC. The chain uses TRBV5-1 and TRBJ2-1; TRBD1 matches 7 bases. CDR1 and CDR2 from the germline V gene are SGHRS and YFSETQ. Trimming at V came to 4 bases and at J to 0 bases, leaving 4 bases not matched to a gene. The CDR3 is 15 amino acids.

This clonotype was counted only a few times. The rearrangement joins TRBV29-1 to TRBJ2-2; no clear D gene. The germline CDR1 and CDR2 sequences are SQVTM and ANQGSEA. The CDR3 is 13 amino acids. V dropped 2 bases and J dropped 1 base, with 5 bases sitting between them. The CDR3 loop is CSVEQMNTGELFF. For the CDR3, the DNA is TGCAGCGTTGAACAGATGAACACCGGGGAGCTGTTTTTT.

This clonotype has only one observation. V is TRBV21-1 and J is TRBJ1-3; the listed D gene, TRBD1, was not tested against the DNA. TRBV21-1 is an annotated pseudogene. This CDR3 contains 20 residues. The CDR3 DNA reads TGTGCCAGCAGCAAAGTAATGACAGGGGACCCCCACAGCTCTGGAAACACCATATATTTT. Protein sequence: CASSKVMTGDPHSSGNTIYF.

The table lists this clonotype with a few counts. The CDR3 sequence is CSARESGIYNEQYF. In nucleotides, the CDR3 is TGCAGTGCTAGAGAAAGCGGGATTTACAATGAGCAGTACTTC. The chain has TRBV20-1 and TRBJ2-7; TRBD2 matches 7 bases. V lost 0 bases to trimming and J lost 7 bases; unmatched junction nucleotides: 9. The CDR3 loop spans 14 amino acids. CDR1 and CDR2 (germline): DFQATT, SNEGSKA (reference sequence).

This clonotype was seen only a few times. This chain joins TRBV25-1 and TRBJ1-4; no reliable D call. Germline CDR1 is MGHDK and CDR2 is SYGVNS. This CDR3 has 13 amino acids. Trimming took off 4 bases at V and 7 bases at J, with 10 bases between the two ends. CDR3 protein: CASSGGEPEKLFF. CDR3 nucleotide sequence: TGTGCCAGCAGTGGCGGGGAACCTGAAAAACTGTTTTTT.

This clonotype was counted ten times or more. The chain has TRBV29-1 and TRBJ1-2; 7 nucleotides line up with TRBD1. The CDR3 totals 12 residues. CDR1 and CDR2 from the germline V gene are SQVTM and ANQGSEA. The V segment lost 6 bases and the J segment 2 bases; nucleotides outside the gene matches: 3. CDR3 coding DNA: TGCAGCGTCTTGACAGGGAACTATGGCTACACCTTC. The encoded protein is CSVLTGNYGYTF.

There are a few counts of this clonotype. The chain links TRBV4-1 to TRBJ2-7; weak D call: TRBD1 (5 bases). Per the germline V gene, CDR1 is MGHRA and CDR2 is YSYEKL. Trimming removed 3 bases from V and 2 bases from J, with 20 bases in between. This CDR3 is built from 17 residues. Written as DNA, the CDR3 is TGCGCCAGCAGCCAGGACCCTTCCCTCACAGGAACCTACGAGCAGTACTTC. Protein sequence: CASSQDPSLTGTYEQYF.

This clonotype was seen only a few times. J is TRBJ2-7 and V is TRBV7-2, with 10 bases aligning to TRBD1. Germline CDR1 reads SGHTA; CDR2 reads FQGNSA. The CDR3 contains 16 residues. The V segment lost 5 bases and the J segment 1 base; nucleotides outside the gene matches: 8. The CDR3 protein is CASSQTGGVVSYEQYF. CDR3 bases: TGTGCCAGCAGCCAGACAGGGGGCGTTGTGTCCTACGAGCAGTACTTC.

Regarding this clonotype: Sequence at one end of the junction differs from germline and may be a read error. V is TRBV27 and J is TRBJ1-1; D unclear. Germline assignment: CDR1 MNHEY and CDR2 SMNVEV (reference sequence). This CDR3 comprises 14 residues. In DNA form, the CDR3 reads TGTGCCTGCAGTTTGGGTGGTTCGGGCACTGAAGCTTTCTTT. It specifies CACSLGGSGTEAFF.

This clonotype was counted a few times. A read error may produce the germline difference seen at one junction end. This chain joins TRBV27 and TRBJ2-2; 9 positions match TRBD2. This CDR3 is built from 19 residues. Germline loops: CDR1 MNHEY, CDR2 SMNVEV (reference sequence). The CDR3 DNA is TGTGCCAGCACCAGGCGGGTAGCGGGAGCGGTTGGGTACACTGGGGAGCTGTTTTTT. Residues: CASTRRVAGAVGYTGELFF.

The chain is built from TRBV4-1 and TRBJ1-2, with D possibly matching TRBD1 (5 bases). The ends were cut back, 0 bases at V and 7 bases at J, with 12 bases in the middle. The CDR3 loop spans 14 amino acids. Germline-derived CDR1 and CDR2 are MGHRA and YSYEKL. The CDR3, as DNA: TGCGCCAGCAGCCAAGAGGGGCAGGTGGCTGGCTACACCTTC. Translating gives CASSQEGQVAGYTF.

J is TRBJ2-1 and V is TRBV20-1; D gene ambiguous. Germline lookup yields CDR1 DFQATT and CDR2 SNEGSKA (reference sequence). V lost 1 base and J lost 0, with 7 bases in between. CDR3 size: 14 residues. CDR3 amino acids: CSARGANSYNEQFF. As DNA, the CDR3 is TGCAGTGCTAGAGGGGCCAACTCCTACAATGAGCAGTTCTTC.